This TCR beta chain appears in the sequencing data of a study of T cell changes during pregnancy in multiple sclerosis. Profiled with immunoSEQ multiplex PCR; TCRdb holds only in-frame clones, not every one. The table lists about 28,000 clones, around 89% of them singletons. Material: CD4+ T cells from peripheral blood mononuclear cells, obtained in the first trimester of pregnancy. The source is a female donor in good health, enrolled as a control in a pregnancy study.

CDR3 sequence reads: CASSYASGQMNTEAFF. CDR3 sequence (DNA): TGTGCCAGCAGTTACGCTTCGGGACAGATGAACACTGAAGCTTTCTTT. The chain has TRBV6-5 and TRBJ1-1; 7 bases align to TRBD1. Per the germline V gene, CDR1 is MNHEY and CDR2 is SVGAGI. CDR3 length: 16 residues. V lost 2 bases, J lost 0 bases, and 6 bases stayed unmatched.